The 27 T cell receptor beta chains presented below share a single source sample, sequenced in a study of CD8 T cells in ankylosing spondylitis. TCRdb independently ran MiXCR on the 5' RACE reads; one entry per CDR3 protein. The sample carries approximately 300,000 distinct CDR3 sequences, less than 25% recorded once. The sample comprised blood, either unsorted or a sorted T cell fraction (not recorded which). The receptor set was obtained from a female donor with ankylosing spondylitis or in good health (not recorded which).

The rearrangement links TRBV29-1 to TRBJ2-3, with no clear D. Germline CDR1 is SQVTM and CDR2 is ANQGSEA. V shed 0 bases and J shed 3 bases, with 10 bases lying between them. The CDR3 totals 14 residues. CDR3 nucleotides: TGCAGCGTTGAAGACCCGCCGGCAACAGATACGCAGTATTTT. Translation: CSVEDPPATDTQYF.

The chain employs TRBV20-1 and TRBJ2-3; 8 bases line up with TRBD2. The CDR3 is 13 residues long. Germline-derived CDR1 and CDR2 are DFQATT and SNEGSKA (reference sequence). With V trimmed by 1 base and J by 5 bases, 2 bases remained unmatched. CDR3 residues: CSARVGTRDTQYF. The CDR3 coding sequence is TGCAGTGCTAGAGTCGGGACTAGAGATACGCAGTATTTT.

For the CDR3, the DNA is TGTGCCAGCAGCTTAATTCCGGAGAACACTGAAGCTTTCTTT. Translated, it gives CASSLIPENTEAFF. The chain carries TRBV7-2 and TRBJ1-1, with D uncertain. In germline, CDR1 is SGHTA, CDR2 FQGNSA. The CDR3 loop spans 14 amino acids. V was trimmed by 2 bases and J by 1 base, leaving 8 bases between them.

This clonotype was observed at least ten times. The V and J genes are TRBV29-1 and TRBJ2-1; 9 bases agree with TRBD2. The germline gives CDR1 SQVTM, CDR2 ANQGSEA. CDR3 size: 15 residues. The V gene end was trimmed by 4 bases and the J gene end by 9 bases; junction bases not matched to a gene: 13. Written as DNA, the CDR3 is TGCAGCGTTGTTCCCGGCGGGAGGGCCAGGGGTGAGCAGTTCTTC. It yields the protein CSVVPGGRARGEQFF.

This chain uses TRBV5-1 with TRBJ1-4; TRBD1 aligns across 7 bases. Trimming removed 4 bases from V and 6 bases from J; junction bases left unmatched: 12. The CDR3 is 16 residues long. CDR1 SGHRS and CDR2 YFSETQ come from the germline V gene. CDR3 in amino acids: CASSTRQGREHEKLFF. Here the CDR3 DNA reads TGCGCCAGCAGCACCCGACAGGGAAGGGAACATGAAAAACTGTTTTTT. Based on the CDR3 plus reference TRBV5-1 and TRBJ1-4, the full variable domain is KAGVTQTPRYLIKTRGQQVTLSCSPISGHRSVSWYQQTPGQGLQFLFEYFSETQRNKGNFPGRFSGRQFSNSRSEMNVSTLELGDSALYLCASSTRQGREHEKLFFGSGTQLSVL.

The table lists this clonotype with many counts. This chain uses TRBV4-3 with TRBJ2-7; 13 positions match TRBD2. This CDR3 contains 20 residues. CDR1 is LGHNA, CDR2 YSLEER, per germline. V trimming: 1 base; J trimming: 0 bases; junction bases outside the gene matches: 12. Written as DNA, the CDR3 is TGCGCCAGCAGCCAAGGGGGAGGTACTAGCGGGAGGGCCAACTCCTACGAGCAGTACTTC. It yields the protein CASSQGGGTSGRANSYEQYF.

This clonotype was counted between two and nine times. The rearrangement uses TRBV6-1 and TRBJ2-1; no reliable D call. Trimming removed 5 bases from V and 4 bases from J, with 18 bases in between. Germline V lookup: CDR1 MNHNS, CDR2 SASEGT. The CDR3 totals 16 residues. This CDR3 reads CASSRPPLDGYNEQFF. The CDR3 DNA is TGTGCCAGCAGTCGCCCGCCCCTCGACGGTTACAATGAGCAGTTCTTC.

The gene calls are TRBV3-1 and TRBJ1-5, with D unresolved. The CDR3 spans 13 residues. CDR1 and CDR2 (germline): LGHDT, YNNKEL (reference sequence). Trimming removed 2 bases at V and 4 bases at J, with 6 bases between. CDR3 bases: TGTGCCAGCAGCCAAAGCCTTAATCAGCCCCAGCATTTT. It yields the protein CASSQSLNQPQHF.

This clonotype was seen a few times. This chain uses TRBV20-1 with TRBJ2-5, with 7 positions matching TRBD2. The CDR3 covers 13 residues. The J segment lost 4 bases and the V segment lost 7 bases, leaving 9 bases of the junction unmatched. The V gene's germline CDR1 is DFQATT and CDR2 SNEGSKA (reference sequence). In DNA form, the CDR3 reads TGCAGTGTATCCCATAGCGGGCGAGAGACCCAGTACTTC. The encoded protein is CSVSHSGRETQYF.

In this sample, this clonotype turned up a few times. V usage is TRBV4-1 and J usage is TRBJ1-1; TRBD1 might be the D (6 bases). V was trimmed by 5 bases and J by 3 bases, leaving 16 bases between them. The CDR3 extends over 15 amino acids. Germline V gene lookup returns CDR1 MGHRA and CDR2 YSYEKL. CDR3 DNA: TGCGCCAGCAGCTACCCGGGACAAGTAGACACTGAAGCTTTCTTT. Protein: CASSYPGQVDTEAFF.

V gene TRBV13 combines with J gene TRBJ1-1; D remains unclear. V lost 5 bases, J lost 8 bases, and 9 bases lay in between. Looked up from germline, CDR1 is PRHDT and CDR2 is FYEKMQ (reference sequence). CDR3 size: 11 residues. This CDR3 reads CASSASPEAFF. CDR3 DNA sequence: TGTGCCAGCAGCGCCTCCCCCGAAGCTTTCTTT.

The chain uses TRBV19 and TRBJ1-1; D is uncertain. CDR3 length: 14 residues. Germline-derived CDR1 and CDR2 are LNHDA and SQIVND (reference sequence). V was trimmed by 6 bases and J by 0 bases, leaving 11 bases between them. CDR3 residues: CASRINGMNTEAFF. The DNA for the CDR3 is TGTGCCAGTAGGATCAACGGGATGAACACTGAAGCTTTCTTT.

V is TRBV20-1 and J is TRBJ1-2, with D unclear. V was shortened by 1 base and J by 4 bases, with 10 bases between the two germline ends. Germline assignment: CDR1 DFQATT and CDR2 SNEGSKA (reference sequence). The CDR3 contains 13 residues. The CDR3 coding sequence is TGCAGTGCTAGAGTTAAAGAGGGCTATGGCTACACCTTC. Protein sequence: CSARVKEGYGYTF.

This clonotype was seen only a few times. The chain employs TRBV7-2 and TRBJ1-1, with TRBD1 as a possible D gene (6 bases). This CDR3 has 13 residues. Deletions cut 5 bases from V and 7 bases from J, with 14 bases between. Germline V lookup: CDR1 SGHTA, CDR2 FQGNSA. Here the CDR3 reads CASSVRDILEAFF. The DNA for the CDR3 is TGTGCCAGCAGCGTCCGGGACATTCTTGAAGCTTTCTTT.

The chain joins TRBV5-1 to TRBJ2-2, with D perhaps matching TRBD1 or TRBD2 (6 bases each). The CDR3 contains 16 residues. Trimming took off 0 bases at V and 5 bases at J, with 14 bases between the two ends. Germline V gene data show CDR1 as SGHRS and CDR2 as YFSETQ. The CDR3 spells CASSLVTGRRTGELFF. Here the CDR3 DNA reads TGCGCCAGCAGCTTGGTCACAGGGAGGCGGACCGGGGAGCTGTTTTTT.

This clonotype was seen only a few times. The chain is built from TRBV5-1 and TRBJ1-1; D not resolved. Trimming stripped 3 bases from V and 6 bases from J, with 12 bases between. Germline V CDR1 and CDR2: SGHRS, YFSETQ. CDR3 length: 13 amino acids. The CDR3 protein is CASSSREASEAFF. CDR3 DNA: TGCGCCAGCAGCTCCCGAGAGGCCTCTGAAGCTTTCTTT.

There are many counts of this clonotype. The gene calls are TRBV12-3 or TRBV12-4 and TRBJ2-1, with TRBD2 matching over 7 bases. V lost 2 bases to trimming and J lost 3 bases; unmatched junction nucleotides: 19. The CDR3 length is 20 residues. CDR3 protein: CASSLIPRGIVGGSYNEQFF. CDR3 bases: TGTGCCAGCAGTTTAATTCCCCGGGGTATCGTGGGAGGGAGCTACAATGAGCAGTTCTTC.

This clonotype was observed a handful of times. The rearrangement joins TRBV7-6 to TRBJ1-4; D gene uncertain. V lost 2 bases and J lost 5, with 6 bases in between. The CDR3 runs to 13 residues. Germline CDR1 is SGHVS and CDR2 is FNYEAQ. The CDR3 loop is CASSLFRNEKLFF. The DNA for the CDR3 is TGTGCCAGCAGCTTATTCAGGAATGAAAAACTGTTTTTT.

This clonotype came up many times. This sequence joins TRBV20-1 and TRBJ2-7, with TRBD2 identical over 10 bases. The CDR3 consists of 14 residues. The junction had 3 bases not matched to a gene; V was cut back by 2 bases and J by 2 bases. Germline loops: CDR1 DFQATT, CDR2 SNEGSKA (reference sequence). CDR3 DNA sequence: TGCAGTGCTAGATCGAGCGGGAGGGCCTACGAGCAGTACTTC. Its protein is CSARSSGRAYEQYF.

This clonotype was detected many times. The chain carries TRBV6-5 and TRBJ1-1; perhaps TRBD1 as D (5 bases). CDR1 is MNHEY and CDR2 is SVGAGI in the germline V gene. The CDR3 is 15 amino acids. V was clipped by 0 bases and J by 3 bases, with 11 bases between them. The CDR3 coding sequence is TGTGCCAGCAGTTACTCTAGACAGCAGTACACTGAAGCTTTCTTT. Its translation: CASSYSRQQYTEAFF.

DNA for the CDR3: TGTGCCATCAGGAGAACTAGCGGGAGGGCCGATGAGCAGTTCTTC. Protein: CAIRRTSGRADEQFF. The chain recombines TRBV10-3 with TRBJ2-1; 13 nucleotides line up with TRBD2. From germline, CDR1 is ENHRY and CDR2 SYGVKD. The CDR3 has 15 amino acids. The J segment lost 8 bases and the V segment lost 6 bases, leaving 7 bases of the junction unmatched.

V gene TRBV5-1 combines with J gene TRBJ2-4; D might be TRBD1 or TRBD2, each matching 5 bases. The ends were cut back, 3 bases at V and 8 bases at J, with 15 bases in the middle. Germline V gene lookup returns CDR1 SGHRS and CDR2 YFSETQ. The CDR3 contains 14 residues. The CDR3: CASSSDSLGDIQYF. The CDR3, as DNA: TGCGCCAGCAGCTCGGACTCTCTAGGGGACATTCAGTACTTC.

The rearrangement links TRBV20-1 to TRBJ2-7, with 10 positions matching TRBD1. CDR1 and CDR2 (germline): DFQATT, SNEGSKA (reference sequence). The CDR3 sequence is 14 residues long. V gave up 3 bases and J gave up 10 bases; unmatched junction bases: 12. CDR3 amino acids: CSARTSGQGIGQYF. DNA for the CDR3: TGCAGTGCTAGGACTTCGGGACAGGGGATTGGACAGTACTTC.

This clonotype was counted a few times. The gene calls are TRBV20-1 and TRBJ1-1, with 10 bases matching TRBD1. V shed 6 bases and J 5 bases; nucleotides not matched to a gene: 6. There are 13 residues in the CDR3. In germline, CDR1 is DFQATT, CDR2 SNEGSKA (reference sequence). The chain's CDR3 is CSAAGTGVTEAFF. CDR3 in DNA: TGCAGTGCAGCCGGGACAGGGGTGACTGAAGCTTTCTTT.

This chain uses TRBV7-2 with TRBJ2-7; D is perhaps TRBD1 (5 bases). Trimming took 4 bases from V and 3 from J, leaving 16 bases between them. Germline CDR1 is SGHTA and CDR2 is FQGNSA. This CDR3 spans 15 amino acids. The CDR3 bases are TGTGCCAGCAGCTCGCGACAGTCTGATATCTACGAGCAGTACTTC. Protein sequence: CASSSRQSDIYEQYF.

The CDR3: CASATRGRSLTDTQYF. The CDR3 nucleotides read TGTGCCAGCGCTACACGAGGCCGTTCGCTCACAGATACGCAGTATTTT. This sequence joins TRBV2 and TRBJ2-3; the D is unclear. Trimming took off 8 bases at V and 2 bases at J, with 20 bases between the two ends. The CDR3 length is 16 residues. The germline gives CDR1 SNHLY, CDR2 FYNNEI.

This clonotype was recorded a few times. The chain links TRBV20-1 to TRBJ2-7, with 7 positions matching TRBD2. V lost 0 bases to trimming and J lost 2 bases; unmatched junction nucleotides: 13. This CDR3 has 17 amino acids. Per germline, CDR1 DFQATT and CDR2 SNEGSKA (reference sequence). CDR3 DNA sequence: TGCAGTGCTAGAGATGCCCCCCGCGCTAGCGGCACCTACGAGCAGTACTTC. It yields the protein CSARDAPRASGTYEQYF.